These 24 T cell receptor beta chains were sequenced from one sample in a study of T cells after yellow fever vaccination. TCRdb fed the 5' RACE reads into MiXCR, producing one record per CDR3 protein. The sample yields roughly 150,000 distinct CDR3 sequences, approximately 6.8% seen once. The material was CD4+ T cells sorted from PBMCs, obtained about 5 days after the first yellow fever vaccination. The receptors here all came from a man aged 18 to 29 who received the YFV17D yellow fever vaccine.

The table lists this clonotype with many counts. The chain couples TRBV3-1 to TRBJ1-5, with D hard to call. There are 15 residues in the CDR3. Germline lookup yields CDR1 LGHDT and CDR2 YNNKEL (reference sequence). V was clipped by 4 bases and J by 0 bases, with 10 bases between them. CDR3 bases: TGTGCCAGCAGCCTCAGTTCGAATAGCAATCAGCCCCAGCATTTT. Protein sequence: CASSLSSNSNQPQHF.

This clonotype was seen repeatedly, ten times or more. The rearrangement links TRBV10-3 to TRBJ1-1; the D is unclear. Germline CDR1 reads ENHRY; CDR2 reads SYGVKD. Trimming cost V 4 bases and J 1 base, with 7 bases left between them. CDR3 length: 13 residues. The CDR3 region is CAISGLSNTEAFF. The CDR3 bases are TGTGCCATCAGTGGGCTCTCGAACACTGAAGCTTTCTTT.

This clonotype was counted at least ten times. This sequence joins TRBV12-3 or TRBV12-4 and TRBJ1-1; D unresolved. Deletions cut 5 bases from V and 4 bases from J, with 17 bases between. CDR3 length equals 15 residues. The CDR3 here is CASSMEPLRSTEAFF. CDR3 bases: TGTGCCAGCAGTATGGAACCACTCAGGAGCACTGAAGCTTTCTTT.

The sample holds many counts of this clonotype. The chain combines TRBV11-2 with TRBJ2-3; D is possibly TRBD1 (6 bases). V lost 1 base, J lost 1 base, and 9 bases lay in between. CDR3 length: 15 residues. Germline lookup yields CDR1 SGHAT and CDR2 FQNNGV. The CDR3 bases are TGTGCCAGCAGCTTAGGGGGGACACGCACAGATACGCAGTATTTT. Encoded protein: CASSLGGTRTDTQYF.

In this sample, this clonotype turned up many times. Here the CDR3 DNA reads TGTGCCAGCAGCCCTATGACAGGGACGGTTCAGCCCCAGCATTTT. As protein: CASSPMTGTVQPQHF. V usage is TRBV12-3 or TRBV12-4 and J usage is TRBJ1-5; 7 nucleotides match TRBD1. The J segment lost 6 bases and the V segment lost 6 bases, leaving 11 bases of the junction unmatched. The CDR3 consists of 15 residues.

This clonotype was picked up a small number of times. The gene calls are TRBV6-2 or TRBV6-3 and TRBJ2-6; tentative D call: TRBD1 (6 bases). CDR3 length: 18 amino acids. The germline CDR1 and CDR2 sequences are MNHEY and SVGEGT. V shed 3 bases and J shed 2 bases, with 17 bases lying between them. CDR3 DNA sequence: TGTGCCAGCAGTTATTCACAGGGAACTCCCACTGGGGCCAACGTCCTGACTTTC. Protein product: CASSYSQGTPTGANVLTF.

In this sample, this clonotype turned up many times. The chain has TRBV6-1 and TRBJ1-3; D ambiguous. Per germline, CDR1 MNHNS and CDR2 SASEGT. The V and J ends lost 8 bases and 0 bases respectively, with 14 bases between them. The CDR3 runs 15 residues. CDR3 nucleotides: TGTGCCAGCGCTCGGGGTCTTAGCTCTGGAAACACCATATATTTT. It specifies CASARGLSSGNTIYF.

CDR3 coding DNA: TGTGCCAGCAGTTACCAGGGACTAGCGGGGAGAGGAGATACGCAGTATTTT. This gives the protein CASSYQGLAGRGDTQYF. This chain links TRBV6-5 with TRBJ2-3, with 13 bases fitting TRBD2. The CDR3 is 17 amino acids. V trimming: 2 bases; J trimming: 5 bases; junction bases outside the gene matches: 7. Germline loops: CDR1 MNHEY, CDR2 SVGAGI.

This clonotype has ten or more counts. The chain carries TRBV3-1 and TRBJ2-5; no firm D call. CDR1 and CDR2 (germline): LGHDT, YNNKEL (reference sequence). The ends were cut back, 0 bases at V and 6 bases at J, with 8 bases in the middle. The CDR3 is 13 residues long. CDR3 in amino acids: CASSQEVAKTQYF. CDR3 DNA sequence: TGTGCCAGCAGCCAAGAGGTGGCCAAGACCCAGTACTTC.

The gene calls are TRBV18 and TRBJ1-1; the match to TRBD1 covers 7 bases. V dropped 3 bases and J dropped 0; count of bases not matched to a gene: 7. The CDR3 is 16 residues long. Germline V lookup: CDR1 KGHSH, CDR2 LQKENI. The CDR3 DNA reads TGTGCCAGCTCACCTGGGAGGGGGCTACTGAACACTGAAGCTTTCTTT. Encoded protein: CASSPGRGLLNTEAFF.

This clonotype appeared many times. The chain carries TRBV6-2 or TRBV6-3 and TRBJ1-6; D unclear. Germline CDR1 MNHEY, CDR2 SVGEGT. The CDR3 covers 16 residues. The V end lost 4 bases, the J end lost 10 bases, and 20 bases lay between the germline ends. In nucleotides, the CDR3 is TGTGCCAGCAGTTTCGGGAGACACGGAGGTGGATCACCCCTCCACTTT. Its translation is CASSFGRHGGGSPLHF.

The sample holds a few counts of this clonotype. The CDR3 DNA reads as TGTGCCAGCAGCCAAGATGGAGCGGGCCAAGAGACCCAGTACTTC. Translation: CASSQDGAGQETQYF. The chain recombines TRBV4-2 with TRBJ2-5; tentative D call: TRBD2 (6 bases). V was cut by 0 bases and J by 1 base, with 9 bases left in between. This CDR3 has 15 residues. Germline CDR1 LGHNA, CDR2 YNFKEQ.

This clonotype was seen at least ten times. The rearrangement links TRBV11-2 to TRBJ2-1; TRBD2 might be the D (7 bases). Looked up from germline, CDR1 is SGHAT and CDR2 is FQNNGV. The CDR3 sequence is 14 residues long. V lost 7 bases and J lost 6, with 16 bases in between. CDR3 DNA: TGTGCCAGCACCATCCGCGGGGGCGGCAATGAGCAGTTCTTC. Translation: CASTIRGGGNEQFF. The complete variable domain, with remaining parts taken from reference TRBV11-2 and TRBJ2-1, reads EAGVAQSPRYKIIEKRQSVAFWCNPISGHATLYWYQQILGQGPKLLIQFQNNGVVDDSQLPKDRFSAERLKGVDSTLKIQPAKLEDSAVYLCASTIRGGGNEQFFGPGTRLTVL.

In its sample, this clonotype was seen a few times. J is TRBJ2-3 and V is TRBV6-1, with 10 bases aligning to TRBD1. With 6 bases clipped from V and 3 bases from J, the junction kept 3 bases outside the gene matches. Germline V gene data show CDR1 as MNHNS and CDR2 as SASEGT. This CDR3 contains 14 residues. The CDR3 nucleotides read TGTGCCAGCAGGGACAGGGGGAGGACAGATACGCAGTATTTT. Its translation: CASRDRGRTDTQYF.

This clonotype has a count of ten or more. The chain joins TRBV5-6 to TRBJ2-7; D unresolved. The CDR3 totals 12 residues. V lost 4 bases and J 4 bases, leaving 9 bases between the germline ends. Germline values: CDR1 SGHDT, CDR2 YYEEEE. CDR3 in amino acids: CASSLDEYEQYV. The CDR3 DNA is TGTGCCAGCAGCCTAGATGAGTACGAGCAGTACGTC.

This clonotype was observed at least ten times. The chain couples TRBV5-1 to TRBJ1-6, with D tentatively TRBD1 (5 bases). V was clipped by 4 bases and J by 8 bases, with 13 bases between them. The CDR3 is 14 residues long. Germline values: CDR1 SGHRS, CDR2 YFSETQ. CDR3 in amino acids: CASSEDGGYSPLHF. The CDR3, as DNA: TGCGCCAGCAGCGAGGACGGGGGATATTCACCCCTCCACTTT.

This clonotype showed up just a few times. The chain recombines TRBV5-1 with TRBJ2-5, with TRBD2 identical over 12 bases. The V and J ends lost 1 base and 6 bases, in that order; junction bases with no gene match: 10. The germline gives CDR1 SGHRS, CDR2 YFSETQ. The CDR3 loop spans 17 amino acids. The CDR3, as DNA: TGCGCCAGCAGCTTGAAGTCCCCGGGACTAGCGGGCCAGACCCAGTACTTC. Residues: CASSLKSPGLAGQTQYF.

This clonotype was seen many times. V and J are TRBV5-1 and TRBJ2-5, with 8 bases lining up with TRBD2. With 5 bases clipped from V and 3 bases from J, the junction kept 6 bases outside the gene matches. CDR1 and CDR2 (germline): SGHRS, YFSETQ. This CDR3 has 14 residues. CDR3 in amino acids: CASRLSGGKETQYF. As DNA, the CDR3 is TGCGCCAGCAGGTTAAGCGGGGGTAAAGAGACCCAGTACTTC.

This clonotype was seen at least ten times. The chain uses TRBV5-1 and TRBJ2-2; no definite D call. The CDR3 sequence is 13 residues long. Germline lookup yields CDR1 SGHRS and CDR2 YFSETQ. V lost 4 bases, J lost 3 bases, and 7 bases lay in between. DNA of the CDR3: TGCGCCAGCAGCGCACTCGACACCGGGGAGCTGTTTTTT. Its protein is CASSALDTGELFF.

The chain employs TRBV30 and TRBJ1-5; D is perhaps TRBD1 (5 bases). Germline V gene sequence: CDR1 GTSNPN, CDR2 SVGIG (reference sequence). The ends were cut back, 4 bases at V and 6 bases at J, with 16 bases in the middle. This CDR3 has 14 residues. The CDR3 DNA follows: TGTGCCTGGACTAAAGGGACCATGGGTCAGCCCCAGCATTTT. Its translation: CAWTKGTMGQPQHF.

The sample holds many counts of this clonotype. V and J are TRBV20-1 and TRBJ1-6; 10 positions match TRBD1. This CDR3 is 17 amino acids long. Germline CDR1 reads DFQATT; CDR2 reads SNEGSKA (reference sequence). The V segment lost 8 bases and the J segment 12 bases; nucleotides outside the gene matches: 22. The CDR3 nucleotides are TGCAGTTCCCAAGGGCCGCCAGACAGGGGGCGTCTGGGACCCCTCCACTTT. Encoded protein: CSSQGPPDRGRLGPLHF.

The chain has TRBV4-2 and TRBJ2-5; TRBD2 matches 13 bases. This CDR3 comprises 20 residues. Unmatched junction bases numbered 16, after V lost 5 bases and J lost 1 base. Germline CDR1 is LGHNA and CDR2 is YNFKEQ. This chain's CDR3 is CASSTPGGTSGATFQETQYF. The CDR3 DNA reads TGTGCCAGCAGCACCCCGGGAGGGACTAGCGGGGCGACCTTCCAAGAGACCCAGTACTTC.

The chain couples TRBV4-3 to TRBJ2-1, with 13 bases aligning to TRBD2. V trimming: 0 bases; J trimming: 10 bases; junction bases outside the gene matches: 6. The CDR3 is 16 amino acids. Germline V gene sequence: CDR1 LGHNA, CDR2 YSLEER. As DNA, the CDR3 is TGCGCCAGCAGCCAAGATCTACTAGCGGGGGGGAACGAGCAGTTCTTC. It specifies CASSQDLLAGGNEQFF.

This clonotype was found a few times. The rearrangement links TRBV6-6 to TRBJ1-1, with D hard to call. CDR3 size: 11 residues. With 2 bases removed from V and 6 bases from J, the gap between germline ends came to 4 bases. In germline, CDR1 is MNHNY, CDR2 SVGAGI (reference sequence). CDR3 bases: TGTGCCAGCAGTTACGTTTCTGAAGCTTTCTTT. Residues: CASSYVSEAFF.